Detailed here is one T cell receptor (beta chain). Its target is unknown. The sample belongs to a study of T cell responses to AZD1222 COVID-19 vaccine. Points from the study as a whole: Two doses of AZD1222 preceded a rise in Spike-specific TCR breadth and depth. Targeting of unmutated variant regions was reportedly seen in nearly half of spike-specific TCRs. Clonal diversity was possibly underestimated; the donors were predominantly white British and more often female.

The germline V gene encodes CDR1 MDHEN and CDR2 SYDVKM. Trimming took off 3 bases at V and 1 base at J, with 11 bases between the two ends. The CDR3 covers 15 residues. This table comes from immunoSEQ multiplex PCR, and its TCRdb copy is limited to in-frame clones, with some not included. The profile shows 75,000 to 90,000 clones, approximately 89% of them singletons. It was second doses at about 4 or about 12 weeks that were pooled. Specimen: peripheral blood, collected 28 days after the second AZD1222 dose. The rearrangement links TRBV28 to TRBJ2-3; a weak D match, TRBD2 (5 bases). This sequence was found in an adult who received the AZD1222 COVID-19 vaccine. DNA of the CDR3: TGTGCCAGCAGTTTGGCGAGAGCGGGCACAGATACGCAGTATTTT. Residues: CASSLARAGTDTQYF.